These T cell receptor beta chains were read from a single sample in a study of beta chain features in type 1 diabetes. Some clones are missing from TCRdb's copy, which holds only in-frame ones; the method was immunoSEQ multiplex PCR. The sample lists more than 250,000 clones; approximately 16% were seen once. The sample was naive CD4+ T cells from blood. These receptors were taken from a man younger than 30 with type 1 diabetes. CDR3s include the opening cysteine and the closing phenylalanine or tryptophan. Fields, in order: V gene, clone size, J gene, D gene, CDR3 DNA, CDR3 protein. The D gene is left open where the match is weak. Part of the rows lack a size; the others show once, few, many or a class for expanded clones.

TRBV30	NA	TRBJ2-1	NA	TGTGCCTGGAGTGTACTGGGGCAGGAAGACCATGAGCAGTTCTTC	CAWSVLGQEDHEQFF
TRBV12-5	NA	TRBJ1-2	TRBD1	TGTGCTAGTGGTTCCGGACAGGGAAACTATGGCTACACCTTC	CASGSGQGNYGYTF
TRBV29-1	few	TRBJ1-2	NA	TGCAGCGCTTCCCTCGGGGATGGCTACACCTTC	CSASLGDGYTF
TRBV18	few	TRBJ2-3	NA	TGTGCCAGCTCACCACCGTCTTTGCGGGGAGCCGATACGCAGTATTTT	CASSPPSLRGADTQYF
TRBV6-1	NA	TRBJ1-1	NA	TGTGCCAGCAGTTGGCAGGAGAACACTGAAGCTTTCTTT	CASSWQENTEAFF
TRBV6-6	few	TRBJ1-1	NA	TGTGCCAGCAGCTCCTCGGCGGGAGGGCGAGCTTTCTTT	CASSSSAGGRAFF
TRBV5-4	NA	TRBJ2-6	NA	TGTGCCAGCAGCCGGGGTAGCTCTGGGGCCAACGTCCTGACTTTC	CASSRGSSGANVLTF
TRBV25-1	NA	TRBJ2-2	TRBD1	TGTGCCAGCAGTGCGGGACAGGCCTTGTTGACCGGGGAGCTGTTTTTT	CASSAGQALLTGELFF
TRBV14	NA	TRBJ2-1	TRBD1	TGTGCCAGCAGCCACTCAACAGGGGCCCGGTATCGTAATGAGCAGTTCTTC	CASSHSTGARYRNEQFF
TRBV18	few	TRBJ2-1	NA	TGTGCCAGCTCACCCGTGGGGGGAGACAATGAGCAGTTCTTC	CASSPVGGDNEQFF
TRBV6-6	once	TRBJ2-1	NA	TGTGCCAGCAGTGATAGGGGGTTAGAGCAGTTCTTC	CASSDRGLEQFF
TRBV15	NA	TRBJ2-3	TRBD2	TGTGCCACCAGCAGTCCTGGGACTAGCGGGAGGATCACAGATACGCAGTATTTT	CATSSPGTSGRITDTQYF
TRBV19	NA	TRBJ2-5	TRBD2	TGTGCCAGTAGTCAGACTAGCGACGGGACCCAGTACTTC	CASSQTSDGTQYF
TRBV29-1	few	TRBJ2-5	NA	TGCAGCGTTGAGGTCCAGGGAGGAGAGACCCAGTACTTC	CSVEVQGGETQYF
TRBV5-6	NA	TRBJ2-3	NA	TGTGCCAGCAGCTTAGAATCGCCGGCGCAGTATTTT	CASSLESPAQYF
TRBV21-1	NA	TRBJ2-1	NA	TGTGCCAGCAGCAAAGAAAGACTAGCGGGAGGTATTCGTAATGAGCAGTTCTTC	CASSKERLAGGIRNEQFF
TRBV5-5	few	TRBJ2-5	TRBD2	TGTGCCAGCAGCTTGGCTACGGCAATCGGGAGGCAGACCCAGTACTTC	CASSLATAIGRQTQYF
TRBV19	NA	TRBJ1-1	NA	TGTGCCAGTAGTATAGTTGGAGGGGCGGAGACTGAAGCTTTCTTT	CASSIVGGAETEAFF
TRBV5-4	NA	TRBJ2-1	NA	TGTGCCAGCAGCTTGACCAGCGGGCTGTCCTACAATGAGCAGTTCTTC	CASSLTSGLSYNEQFF
TRBV4-3	NA	TRBJ1-2	NA	TGCGCCAGCAGCCAAGATGACACTCGTTTTAATGGCTACACCTTC	CASSQDDTRFNGYTF
TRBV6-4	NA	TRBJ1-6	TRBD1	TGTGCCAGCAGCCTCAGGACAGGGGGAAATTCACCCCTCCACTTT	CASSLRTGGNSPLHF
TRBV29-1	NA	TRBJ1-2	NA	TGCAGCGTTGAAGGGAACAAGGACAATGGCTACACCTTC	CSVEGNKDNGYTF
TRBV19	few	TRBJ1-1	NA	TGTGCCAGTAGTTCCAAGGGGTTGAACACTGAAGCTTTCTTT	CASSSKGLNTEAFF
TRBV5-4	NA	TRBJ2-5	NA	TGTGCCAGCAGCTTGCAGGAGGGTTGGACCCAGTACTTC	CASSLQEGWTQYF
TRBV6-6	NA	TRBJ2-5	NA	TGTGCCAGCAGTTCCCTGCCCTCCGGGACTCAAGAGACCCAGTACTTC	CASSSLPSGTQETQYF
TRBV7-2	few	TRBJ2-5	TRBD2	TGTGCCAGCAGCTTAAGGTTCCCCAGCGGGGGGCAAGAGACCCAGTACTTC	CASSLRFPSGGQETQYF
TRBV9	NA	TRBJ2-7	TRBD2	TGTGCCAGCAGCGTAGGGGCGGGAGCCCACGAGCAGTACTTC	CASSVGAGAHEQYF
TRBV29-1	NA	TRBJ1-2	TRBD1	TGCAGCGTGGGACAGGGGTTGGGCTATGGCTACACCTTC	CSVGQGLGYGYTF
TRBV23-1	many	TRBJ2-1	TRBD2	TGCGCCAGCAGTCAATCTGGGGGTAGCGGGTTCACCTACAATGAGCAGTTCTTC	CASSQSGGSGFTYNEQFF
TRBV7-2	NA	TRBJ1-2	TRBD1	TGTGCCAGCAGCCTGGGACAGGGTAACTATGGCTACACCTTC	CASSLGQGNYGYTF
TRBV19	NA	TRBJ2-4	NA	TGTGCCAGTAGTATAGCAGGGGTAAACATTCAGTACTTC	CASSIAGVNIQYF
TRBV18	few	TRBJ2-6	NA	TGTGCCAGCTCACGTCGGACAGTCAGCTTCGGTGGGGCCAACGTCCTGACTTTC	CASSRRTVSFGGANVLTF
TRBV11-3	few	TRBJ2-1	TRBD1	TGTGCCAGCAGCTTAGCCGCTTGGGGGACAGAGGCTTACAATGAGCAGTTCTTC	CASSLAAWGTEAYNEQFF
TRBV5-1	NA	TRBJ2-3	NA	TGCGCCAGCAGGAAGGGAGCAGCACCGGCAGATACGCAGTATTTT	CASRKGAAPADTQYF
TRBV5-1	few	TRBJ2-7	NA	TGCGCCAGCAGCTCAACAGGGATCTCCTACGAGCAGTACTTC	CASSSTGISYEQYF
TRBV6-6	NA	TRBJ1-2	NA	TGTGCCAGCAGTTACCTGGGGGAGGGTGGCTACACCTTC	CASSYLGEGGYTF
TRBV10-3	NA	TRBJ2-7	TRBD1	TGTGCCATCAGTGAGTCGATTTTGGGGACAGGGGGCCATTACGAGCAGTACTTC	CAISESILGTGGHYEQYF
TRBV18	few	TRBJ2-4	TRBD1	TGTGCCAGCTCACCTAAACAGGGGATTAATGGCATTCAGTACTTC	CASSPKQGINGIQYF
TRBV15	few	TRBJ2-1	TRBD2	TGTGCCACCAGCAGTACTAGCGGGATTCGCTCTGACAATGAGCAGTTCTTC	CATSSTSGIRSDNEQFF
TRBV29-1	NA	TRBJ2-1	NA	TGCAGCGTTGAGGGGAGACTGCTCAATGAGCAGTTCTTC	CSVEGRLLNEQFF
TRBV18	NA	TRBJ2-1	TRBD2	TGTGCCAGCTCACCGGATGGCGGGAGGAACAATGAGCAGTTCTTC	CASSPDGGRNNEQFF
TRBV19	few	TRBJ1-1	NA	TGTGCCAGTTATTCCCTGAACACTGAAGCTTTCTTT	CASYSLNTEAFF
TRBV4-3	NA	TRBJ2-3	NA	TGCGCCAGCAGCCAAGATGAACTGACAGATACGCAGTATTTT	CASSQDELTDTQYF
TRBV29-1	few	TRBJ2-1	TRBD1	TGCAGCGCTCGACAGGGTGGCTACAATGAGCAGTTCTTC	CSARQGGYNEQFF
TRBV28	few	TRBJ1-1	NA	TGTGCCAGCAGTTTAAGGAGGAGTAATGAAGCTTTCTTT	CASSLRRSNEAFF
TRBV29-1	NA	TRBJ1-2	NA	TGCAGCGTTGACACGGGATTTAACTATGGCTACACCTTC	CSVDTGFNYGYTF
TRBV29-1	NA	TRBJ2-2	NA	TGCAGCGTTCGGGGGTGGAAGACCGGGGAGCTGTTTTTT	CSVRGWKTGELFF
TRBV29-1	NA	TRBJ2-5	NA	TGCAGCGTTGTAACGGGAGCTGCGGAGACCCAGTACTTC	CSVVTGAAETQYF
TRBV21-1	few	TRBJ2-1	NA	TGTGCCAGCAGCAAAGGTCGGACTAGCGGGTTTCTCTACAATGAGCAGTTCTTC	CASSKGRTSGFLYNEQFF
TRBV30	NA	TRBJ1-2	TRBD1	TGTGCCTGGAGTAAGCGGACAGGGAGCCCTAACTATGGCTACACCTTC	CAWSKRTGSPNYGYTF
TRBV27	few	TRBJ1-1	TRBD1	TGTGCCAGCAGTTTAGGGCAGGGACAGGGGGCAACTGAAGCTTTCTTT	CASSLGQGQGATEAFF
TRBV18	NA	TRBJ2-1	TRBD2	TGTGCCAGCTCACGACGGACTAGCGGGGGGGCTAATGAGCAGTTCTTC	CASSRRTSGGANEQFF
TRBV25-1	few	TRBJ2-2	NA	TGTGCCAGCTCCAGGGGGGAGGTGGGGACCGGGGAGCTGTTTTTT	CASSRGEVGTGELFF
TRBV15	few	TRBJ2-7	NA	TGTGCCACCAGCAGAGAGCCGGTGTACGAGCAGTACTTC	CATSREPVYEQYF